The 26 T cell receptor beta chains below were found in one sample sequenced in a study of CD8+CD57+ T cells in acquired aplastic anemia. Genomic DNA served as template for TCR beta VDJ and CDR3 profiling. In TCRdb, the reads were re-called with MiXCR into one record per CDR3 protein. The data show roughly 500,000 distinct CDR3 sequences, around 33% seen once. Flow cytometry had shown expanded CD8+CD57+ cells in the patients chosen for sequencing. The source material was sorted CD4+, CD8+, or CD8+CD57+ T cells (not recorded which) from PBMCs. These receptors all come from a human donor with aplastic anemia.

This clonotype appeared a few times. The rearrangement joins TRBV9 to TRBJ2-5; TRBD1 aligns across 9 bases. The CDR3 runs 15 residues. In germline, CDR1 is SGDLS, CDR2 YYNGEE. The V gene end was trimmed by 4 bases and the J gene end by 0 bases; junction bases not matched to a gene: 4. The CDR3 DNA follows: TGTGCCAGCAGCTCGGGACAGGGATACCAAGAGACCCAGTACTTC. Amino acid sequence: CASSSGQGYQETQYF. Full variable domain (rest looked up from reference TRBV9 and TRBJ2-5): DSGVTQTPKHLITATGQRVTLRCSPRSGDLSVYWYQQSLDQGLQFLIQYYNGEERAKGNILERFSAQQFPDLHSELNLSSLELGDSALYFCASSSGQGYQETQYFGPGTRLLVL.

The chain links TRBV15 to TRBJ1-5, with 11 bases that match TRBD1. J was trimmed by 6 bases and V by 4 bases; bases with no gene match: 5. The CDR3 is 15 amino acids. Germline V CDR1 and CDR2: LNHNV, YYDKDF (reference sequence). The CDR3 is CATSMWGQGGQPQHF. In DNA, the CDR3 is TGTGCCACCAGCATGTGGGGACAGGGGGGTCAGCCCCAGCATTTT.

This clonotype was detected a few times. The germline gene is not matched at one end of the junction; a read error may be the cause. The chain combines TRBV4-1 with TRBJ1-6; D unresolved. CDR3 length: 14 amino acids. Germline CDR1 is MGHRA and CDR2 is YSYEKL. The CDR3 spells CASSQDGGRTPPHF. The DNA of the CDR3 is TGCGCCAGCAGCCAAGATGGCGGACGTACACCCCCCCACTTT.

The rearrangement uses TRBV6-1 and TRBJ1-5; D call uncertain. V was pared by 6 bases and J by 0 bases, with 15 bases between. CDR3 length: 16 residues. CDR1 is MNHNS, CDR2 SASEGT, per germline. The CDR3: CASRTEGIYSNQPQHF. DNA for the CDR3: TGTGCCAGCAGAACCGAAGGGATCTATAGCAATCAGCCCCAGCATTTT.

This clonotype was seen at least ten times. The chain has TRBV7-9 and TRBJ2-7; the D is unclear. V was pared by 7 bases and J by 2 bases, with 0 bases between. CDR1 SEHNR and CDR2 FQNEAQ come from the germline V gene (reference sequence). This CDR3 spans 9 amino acids. CDR3 DNA sequence: TGTGCCAGCACCTACGAGCAGTACTTC. It is translated as CASTYEQYF.

The genes are TRBV4-1 and TRBJ1-3; TRBD1 agrees at 7 bases. The germline CDR1 and CDR2 sequences are MGHRA and YSYEKL. CDR3 length: 16 residues. J was trimmed by 4 bases and V by 4 bases; bases with no gene match: 10. CDR3 nucleotide sequence: TGCGCCAGCAGCCCGACCGCGAGGGGGCAGGGAAACACCATATATTTT. Protein product: CASSPTARGQGNTIYF.

This clonotype was counted once. A read error is possible here, since a much larger clone lies one base away. The V call is TRBV7-9, the J call TRBJ2-5; 7 bases align to TRBD1. CDR3 size: 14 residues. Per the germline V gene, CDR1 is SEHNR and CDR2 is FQNEAQ (reference sequence). The DNA for the CDR3 is TGTGCCAGCAGCTACGGGACAGTACAAGAGATCCAGTACTTC. Protein sequence: CASSYGTVQEIQYF. Together with reference TRBV7-9 and TRBJ2-5, the CDR3 gives the full variable domain: DTGVSQNPRHKITKRGQNVTFRCDPISEHNRLYWYRQTLGQGPEFLTYFQNEAQLEKSRLLSDRFSAERPKGSFSTLEIQRTEQGDSAMYLCASSYGTVQEIQYFGPGTRLLVL.

The chain joins TRBV9 to TRBJ2-7; 9 bases fit TRBD2. Unmatched junction bases numbered 3, after V lost 0 bases and J lost 2 bases. CDR3 length equals 15 residues. Germline V lookup: CDR1 SGDLS, CDR2 YYNGEE. The CDR3 is CASSVGASGAYEQYF. CDR3 in DNA: TGTGCCAGCAGCGTAGGGGCTAGCGGGGCCTACGAGCAGTACTTC.

This clonotype was recorded many times. The chain joins TRBV15 to TRBJ2-7; the D is unclear. V gave up 1 base and J gave up 2 bases, with 9 bases separating them. Germline CDR1 reads LNHNV; CDR2 reads YYDKDF (reference sequence). The CDR3 contains 14 residues. CDR3 protein: CATSRGQDAYEQYF. CDR3 nucleotides: TGTGCCACCAGCAGAGGTCAGGACGCCTACGAGCAGTACTTC.

The gene calls are TRBV2 and TRBJ2-7; a weak D match, TRBD1 (6 bases). This CDR3 spans 15 amino acids. CDR1 SNHLY and CDR2 FYNNEI come from the germline V gene. Trimming took off 6 bases at V and 2 bases at J, with 17 bases between the two ends. For the CDR3, the DNA is TGTGCCAGCAGCCAACAGGGTAAACCACCCTACGAGCAGTACTTC. It translates to CASSQQGKPPYEQYF.

This clonotype was counted only a few times. The V call is TRBV20-1, the J call TRBJ2-6, with 7 bases matching TRBD1. The CDR3 runs to 15 residues. V shed 3 bases and J 0 bases; nucleotides not matched to a gene: 2. CDR1 is DFQATT, CDR2 SNEGSKA, per germline (reference sequence). The CDR3 sequence is CSARTGPSGANVLTF. The CDR3 region has the DNA TGCAGTGCTAGGACAGGGCCCTCTGGGGCCAACGTCCTGACTTTC.

The genes are TRBV10-3 and TRBJ1-2; perhaps TRBD1 as D (5 bases). This CDR3 spans 16 amino acids. Germline CDR1 is ENHRY and CDR2 is SYGVKD. V lost 3 bases and J 2 bases, leaving 16 bases between the germline ends. The CDR3 protein is CAISDFKPGFNYGYTF. Here the CDR3 DNA reads TGTGCCATCAGTGATTTCAAGCCAGGGTTCAACTATGGCTACACCTTC.

This clonotype was counted between two and nine times. The rearrangement uses TRBV7-6 and TRBJ1-2; 9 nucleotides agree with TRBD1. J gave up 4 bases and V 6 bases, and 3 bases lay outside the gene matches. Germline CDR1 reads SGHVS; CDR2 reads FNYEAQ. The CDR3 runs to 13 residues. The CDR3 reads CASRDRGGYGYTF. The CDR3 nucleotides read TGTGCCAGCAGGGACAGGGGCGGCTATGGCTACACCTTC. The complete variable domain, with remaining parts taken from reference TRBV7-6 and TRBJ1-2, reads GAGVSQSPRYKVTKRGQDVALRCDPISGHVSLYWYRQALGQGPEFLTYFNYEAQQDKSGLPNDRFSAERPEGSISTLTIQRTEQRDSAMYRCASRDRGGYGYTFGSGTRLTVV.

The chain links TRBV5-6 to TRBJ2-2, with D maybe TRBD2 (7 bases). Germline-derived CDR1 and CDR2 are SGHDT and YYEEEE. Trimming left V 7 bases short and J 5 bases short, with 18 bases between. The CDR3 length is 15 residues. The CDR3 protein is CASSEAGRGTGELFF. The CDR3 nucleotides read TGTGCCAGCTCCGAGGCGGGGAGGGGGACCGGGGAGCTGTTTTTT.

The V and J genes are TRBV2 and TRBJ2-5; weak D call: TRBD1 (6 bases). Trimming pared 6 bases from V and 4 bases from J, leaving 21 bases between. Per the germline V gene, CDR1 is SNHLY and CDR2 is FYNNEI. The CDR3 is made up of 16 amino acids. CDR3 bases: TGTGCCAGCAGCGACGATCCCGGGACATTTGGAGAGACCCAGTACTTC. This codes for CASSDDPGTFGETQYF.

The chain carries TRBV19 and TRBJ1-5; perhaps TRBD1 as D (6 bases). The CDR3 spans 14 residues. The ends were cut back, 5 bases at V and 5 bases at J, with 13 bases in the middle. Germline CDR1 is LNHDA and CDR2 is SQIVND (reference sequence). The CDR3 spells CASSARQDHQPQHF. The CDR3 nucleotides read TGTGCCAGTAGTGCCCGACAGGACCATCAGCCCCAGCATTTT.

Remarks on this clonotype: Without the conserved terminal phenylalanine or tryptophan, this CDR3 likely stems from a read error. The chain couples TRBV14 to TRBJ1-6; no definite D call. The CDR3 runs to 14 residues. Germline V gives CDR1 SGHDN, CDR2 FVKESK. Trimming removed 3 bases at V and 9 bases at J, with 12 bases between. The CDR3: CASSHQWQSSPLHL. The CDR3 DNA reads as TGTGCCAGCAGCCATCAATGGCAGAGTTCACCCCTCCACCTT.

The chain has TRBV5-8 and TRBJ2-3; 7 bases match TRBD2. V was clipped by 0 bases and J by 2 bases; unmatched bases: 3. Germline V lookup: CDR1 SGHTS, CDR2 YDEGEE. This CDR3 is built from 15 residues. The CDR3 nucleotides are TGTGCCAGCAGCTTGGAGCTAGCGGCCACAGATACGCAGTATTTT. It yields the protein CASSLELAATDTQYF. The entire variable domain, with the rest obtained from reference TRBV5-8 and TRBJ2-3, is as follows: EAGVTQSPTHLIKTRGQQATLRCSPISGHTSVYWYQQALGLGLQFLLWYDEGEERNRGNFPPRFSGRQFPNYSSELNVNALELEDSALYLCASSLELAATDTQYFGPGTRLTVL.

This clonotype was found a few times. This chain uses TRBV7-2 with TRBJ1-2, with D possibly matching TRBD1 (5 bases). The germline V and J ends were trimmed by 4 bases and 0 bases, with 15 bases remaining between them. The germline gives CDR1 SGHTA, CDR2 FQGNSA. This CDR3 is built from 16 residues. CDR3 amino acids: CASSSRPGGANYGYTF. CDR3 nucleotide sequence: TGTGCCAGCAGCTCACGGCCCGGGGGAGCTAACTATGGCTACACCTTC. Full variable domain (missing parts from reference TRBV7-2 and TRBJ1-2): GAGVSQSPSNKVTEKGKDVELRCDPISGHTALYWYRQSLGQGLEFLIYFQGNSAPDKSGLPSDRFSAERTGGSVSTLTIQRTQQEDSAVYLCASSSRPGGANYGYTFGSGTRLTVV.

This clonotype showed up just a few times. The chain combines TRBV9 with TRBJ2-6; D is undetermined. The CDR3 loop spans 19 amino acids. The germline V gene encodes CDR1 SGDLS and CDR2 YYNGEE. V lost 4 bases and J 0 bases, leaving 20 bases between the germline ends. The CDR3 is CASSFPDDLTYSGANVLTF. CDR3 sequence (DNA): TGTGCCAGCAGCTTTCCGGACGATCTGACTTACTCTGGGGCCAACGTCCTGACTTTC. The whole variable domain, filled in from reference TRBV9 and TRBJ2-6, reads DSGVTQTPKHLITATGQRVTLRCSPRSGDLSVYWYQQSLDQGLQFLIQYYNGEERAKGNILERFSAQQFPDLHSELNLSSLELGDSALYFCASSFPDDLTYSGANVLTFGAGSRLTVL.

The rearrangement links TRBV19 to TRBJ2-1, with a weak D call TRBD1 (5 bases). The V gene lost 11 bases and the J gene lost 0 bases, with 14 bases spanning the gap. Germline-derived CDR1 and CDR2 are LNHDA and SQIVND (reference sequence). CDR3 size: 14 residues. The CDR3 protein is CACLGAASYNEQFF. In DNA form, the CDR3 reads TGTGCCTGCCTTGGGGCGGCCTCCTACAATGAGCAGTTCTTC.

The J gene is TRBJ1-5, the V gene TRBV3-1; D perhaps matches TRBD1 (5 bases). CDR1 is LGHDT and CDR2 is YNNKEL in the germline V gene (reference sequence). The CDR3 extends over 15 amino acids. V was shortened by 2 bases and J by 4 bases, with 12 bases between the two germline ends. In nucleotides, the CDR3 is TGTGCCAGCAGCCAATCGCTACAGGAGAATCAGCCCCAGCATTTT. Protein product: CASSQSLQENQPQHF.

In this sample, this clonotype turned up a few times. An end of the junction differs from the germline gene, which may be a read error. The chain has TRBV10-3 and TRBJ2-2, with TRBD1 matching 8 bases. CDR3 length: 15 amino acids. Germline values: CDR1 ENHRY, CDR2 SYGVKD. CDR3 region: CASSTTDRDAGELFF. DNA of the CDR3: TGTGCCAGCAGTACGACGGACAGGGACGCCGGGGAGCTGTTTTTT.

V gene TRBV14 combines with J gene TRBJ1-6; D is unresolved. CDR3 size: 15 residues. V was clipped by 0 bases and J by 4 bases, with 7 bases between them. Germline V gene sequence: CDR1 SGHDN, CDR2 FVKESK. CDR3 loop: CASSQDWPYNSPLHF. The CDR3 DNA reads TGTGCCAGCAGCCAAGATTGGCCATATAATTCACCCCTCCACTTT.

A few counts support this clonotype. V gene TRBV7-8 combines with J gene TRBJ2-1; 7 bases are a match to TRBD2. This CDR3 is 12 amino acids long. V lost 5 bases and J lost 11; bases outside the gene matches: 6. Germline CDR1 reads SGHVS; CDR2 reads FQNEAQ. The CDR3 nucleotides are TGTGCCAGCAGCACGCCCGGGACTAAGCAGTTCTTC. Translating it yields CASSTPGTKQFF.

The chain has TRBV6-2 or TRBV6-3 and TRBJ1-6; maybe TRBD1 (5 bases). Germline V CDR1 and CDR2: MNHEY, SVGEGT. V was shortened by 4 bases and J by 10 bases, with 11 bases between the two germline ends. The CDR3 is 13 residues long. The DNA of the CDR3 is TGTGCCAGCAGTTTGGGGGTGAAGTCACCCCTCCACTTT. It is translated as CASSLGVKSPLHF.